One sample yielded the 22 T cell receptor beta chains listed below, sequenced in a study of cytomegalovirus exposure and HLA in healthy donors. The table came from immunoSEQ multiplex PCR; TCRdb's copy has only in-frame clones and leaves some out. The profile shows under 50,000 clones, roughly 94% of them singletons. Sequenced: PBMCs. These receptors all come from a woman aged 18-29 years in good health and CMV-seropositive.

V and J are TRBV19 and TRBJ1-1; D is possibly TRBD1 (6 bases). The length of the CDR3 is 14 residues. Trimming left V 3 bases short and J 4 bases short, with 12 bases between. Germline values: CDR1 LNHDA, CDR2 SQIVND (reference sequence). CDR3 sequence: CASSIQGIGTEAFF. The CDR3 bases are TGTGCCAGTAGTATCCAGGGGATTGGCACTGAAGCTTTCTTT.

This chain connects TRBV6-6 to TRBJ1-2; 7 bases match TRBD1. The CDR3 loop spans 15 amino acids. Germline V gene data show CDR1 as MNHNY and CDR2 as SVGAGI (reference sequence). Trimming at V came to 6 bases and at J to 4 bases, leaving 11 bases not matched to a gene. CDR3 sequence reads: CASRRRDPGGYGYTF. CDR3 DNA sequence: TGTGCCAGCAGACGCCGGGACCCAGGGGGCTATGGCTACACCTTC.

The chain employs TRBV7-6 and TRBJ1-1; 8 bases line up with TRBD1. The germline V gene has CDR1 SGHVS and CDR2 FNYEAQ. V shed 3 bases and J 5 bases; nucleotides not matched to a gene: 14. The CDR3 spans 17 residues. The CDR3 region is CASSLIGQGLASTEAFF. In DNA, the CDR3 is TGTGCCAGCAGCTTGATCGGACAGGGATTAGCAAGTACTGAAGCTTTCTTT.

The chain combines TRBV27 with TRBJ2-7; D remains unclear. CDR3 length: 12 residues. V shed 8 bases and J shed 2 bases, with 10 bases lying between them. CDR1 and CDR2 (germline): MNHEY, SMNVEV (reference sequence). The chain's CDR3 is CASSPSTYEQYF. CDR3 DNA: TGTGCCAGCTCACCGAGTACCTACGAGCAGTACTTC.

The CDR3 sequence is CASSQDLSGLGRYEQYF. The DNA for the CDR3 is TGTGCCAGCAGCCAAGACCTGTCGGGACTAGGTCGGTACGAGCAGTACTTC. The chain joins TRBV14 to TRBJ2-7; 8 nucleotides align to TRBD2. The length of the CDR3 is 17 residues. Germline CDR1 is SGHDN and CDR2 is FVKESK. The trim removed 0 bases at V and 4 bases at J, leaving 11 bases unmatched.

The rearrangement joins TRBV28 to TRBJ1-1, with D maybe TRBD1 (6 bases). The CDR3 runs 17 residues. From germline, CDR1 is MDHEN and CDR2 SYDVKM. Deletions cut 0 bases from V and 1 base from J, with 15 bases between. The CDR3 nucleotides are TGTGCCAGCAGTTTATGGGGGGCGAGGAGAACGAACACTGAAGCTTTCTTT. Amino acids: CASSLWGARRTNTEAFF.

The chain uses TRBV10-3 and TRBJ2-1; D is perhaps TRBD2 (6 bases). Germline V CDR1 and CDR2: ENHRY, SYGVKD. V gave up 1 base and J gave up 5 bases, with 9 bases separating them. This CDR3 has 14 amino acids. The CDR3 coding sequence is TGTGCCATCAGTGAGTTAGCGGTTAACAATGAGCAGTTCTTC. It encodes CAISELAVNNEQFF.

The J gene is TRBJ1-4, the V gene TRBV29-1, with D perhaps matching TRBD1 (6 bases). CDR1 is SQVTM and CDR2 is ANQGSEA in the germline V gene. The CDR3 totals 12 residues. The V and J ends lost 6 bases and 14 bases respectively, with 19 bases between them. CDR3 nucleotide sequence: TGCAGCGTCCTCCTCCCGGGACAACTCCTGTTTTTT. Protein product: CSVLLPGQLLFF.

The chain employs TRBV29-1 and TRBJ2-3; D gene unclear. Trimming took off 5 bases at V and 2 bases at J, with 8 bases between the two ends. CDR1 and CDR2 from the germline V gene are SQVTM and ANQGSEA. The CDR3 contains 12 residues. The CDR3 reads CSVHRLTDTQYF. CDR3 sequence (DNA): TGCAGCGTTCACCGACTCACAGATACGCAGTATTTT.

The chain recombines TRBV28 with TRBJ1-5, with D perhaps TRBD1 (6 bases). V shed 11 bases and J shed 1 base, with 12 bases lying between them. In germline, CDR1 is MDHEN, CDR2 SYDVKM. The CDR3 has 13 amino acids. CDR3 sequence reads: CAGQGGSNQPQHF. CDR3 coding DNA: TGTGCCGGACAAGGGGGAAGCAATCAGCCCCAGCATTTT.

The CDR3 DNA is TGTGCCAGCAGTTTATTCGGAGCGGGAGTTCGGCAGTTCTTC. Translated, it gives CASSLFGAGVRQFF. The chain joins TRBV28 to TRBJ2-1, with TRBD2 identical over 8 bases. V gave up 1 base and J gave up 12 bases; unmatched junction bases: 8. The CDR3 contains 14 residues. Germline assignment: CDR1 MDHEN and CDR2 SYDVKM.

The chain is built from TRBV19 and TRBJ2-1; 12 nucleotides match TRBD2. The germline gives CDR1 LNHDA, CDR2 SQIVND (reference sequence). The CDR3 runs to 16 residues. Trimming cost V 5 bases and J 10 bases; bases outside gene matches: 12. CDR3 residues: CASSQGGRTSGIEQFF. The CDR3, as DNA: TGTGCCAGTAGTCAAGGGGGGAGGACTAGCGGGATAGAGCAGTTCTTC.

The chain uses TRBV15 and TRBJ2-7, with 7 bases identical to TRBD1. The V segment lost 2 bases and the J segment 2 bases; nucleotides outside the gene matches: 9. This CDR3 contains 16 residues. CDR1 LNHNV and CDR2 YYDKDF come from the germline V gene (reference sequence). The CDR3 reads CATSRTQGKGAYEQYF. CDR3 coding DNA: TGTGCCACCAGCAGAACACAGGGGAAGGGGGCCTACGAGCAGTACTTC.

There are a few counts of this clone. This chain joins TRBV6-4 and TRBJ2-3; 7 bases agree with TRBD1. CDR3 length: 13 amino acids. CDR1 is MRHNA, CDR2 SNTAGT, per germline. V lost 2 bases and J lost 5; bases outside the gene matches: 1. As DNA, the CDR3 is TGTGCCAGCAGTGACCGACAGGGAGATACGCAGTATTTT. Its protein product is CASSDRQGDTQYF.

A single count supports this clone. The gene calls are TRBV15 and TRBJ1-2, with a weak D call TRBD1 (6 bases). Trimming took off 3 bases at V and 3 bases at J, with 14 bases between the two ends. Germline CDR1 and CDR2: LNHNV and YYDKDF (reference sequence). CDR3 length: 15 amino acids. In DNA form, the CDR3 reads TGTGCCACCAGCAGGGCGGGGGGGCACGACTATGGCTACACCTTC. It yields the protein CATSRAGGHDYGYTF.

The V call is TRBV15, the J call TRBJ1-3; D call uncertain. In germline, CDR1 is LNHNV, CDR2 YYDKDF (reference sequence). The V gene lost 1 base and the J gene lost 4 bases, with 11 bases spanning the gap. This CDR3 is 15 amino acids long. CDR3 protein: CATSRGSPSGNTIYF. Here the CDR3 DNA reads TGTGCCACCAGCAGAGGATCCCCGAGCGGAAACACCATATATTTT.

This rearrangement joins TRBV10-3 to TRBJ2-7; weak D call: TRBD1 (5 bases). V lost 2 bases, J lost 3 bases, and 8 bases lay in between. CDR3 length equals 13 residues. CDR1 is ENHRY, CDR2 SYGVKD, per germline. CDR3 in amino acids: CAISEQGNYEQYF. The DNA for the CDR3 is TGTGCCATCAGTGAGCAGGGAAACTACGAGCAGTACTTC.

This chain links TRBV28 with TRBJ1-5; 7 bases match TRBD1. V gave up 2 bases and J gave up 6 bases; unmatched junction bases: 7. The CDR3 consists of 15 residues. CDR1 and CDR2 from the germline V gene are MDHEN and SYDVKM. The CDR3 sequence is CASSLVRAGGQPQHF. CDR3 DNA sequence: TGTGCCAGCAGTTTAGTTCGAGCAGGGGGTCAGCCCCAGCATTTT.

V and J are TRBV28 and TRBJ1-1; a weak D match, TRBD1 (5 bases). Germline-derived CDR1 and CDR2 are MDHEN and SYDVKM. V was cut by 10 bases and J by 0 bases, with 9 bases left in between. This CDR3 is 12 amino acids long. The CDR3 spells CATDTVNTEAFF. Here the CDR3 DNA reads TGTGCCACGGACACGGTGAACACTGAAGCTTTCTTT.

This clone came up once. The chain is built from TRBV13 and TRBJ2-7; 8 nucleotides agree with TRBD1. Germline CDR1 reads PRHDT; CDR2 reads FYEKMQ (reference sequence). The CDR3 length is 12 residues. The ends lost 4 bases at V and 5 bases at J; junction bases unmatched: 1. CDR3 loop: CASSYRGNEQYF. CDR3 sequence (DNA): TGTGCCAGCAGCTACAGGGGGAACGAGCAGTACTTC.

A few counts support this clone. The chain links TRBV5-1 to TRBJ2-1; TRBD1 matches 7 bases. The junction had 5 bases not matched to a gene; V was cut back by 4 bases and J by 7 bases. The CDR3 runs 13 residues. Germline CDR1 SGHRS, CDR2 YFSETQ. The CDR3 here is CASSLSTGNEQFF. CDR3 sequence (DNA): TGCGCCAGCAGCCTTTCGACAGGGAATGAGCAGTTCTTC. Drawing the rest from reference TRBV5-1 and TRBJ2-1, the complete variable domain is KAGVTQTPRYLIKTRGQQVTLSCSPISGHRSVSWYQQTPGQGLQFLFEYFSETQRNKGNFPGRFSGRQFSNSRSEMNVSTLELGDSALYLCASSLSTGNEQFFGPGTRLTVL.

V and J are TRBV6-1 and TRBJ1-2; no definite D call. The V end lost 2 bases, the J end lost 0 bases, and 7 bases lay between the germline ends. There are 14 residues in the CDR3. CDR1 is MNHNS, CDR2 SASEGT, per germline. The CDR3 spells CASSERRSNYGYTF. The CDR3 nucleotides are TGTGCCAGCAGTGAACGTAGATCTAACTATGGCTACACCTTC.